One and the same sample provided the 14 T cell receptor beta chains below, sequenced in a study of cytomegalovirus exposure and HLA in healthy donors. Sequencing was performed with immunoSEQ multiplex PCR; in TCRdb, only in-frame clones are kept and a portion is missing. In the table there are 130,000 to 150,000 clones, around nine tenths of which are singletons. The specimen was PBMCs. The origin of the receptors is a woman between 18 and 30 years old in good health and CMV-seropositive.

J is TRBJ2-7 and V is TRBV5-6, with D tentatively TRBD1 (5 bases). The germline V gene has CDR1 SGHDT and CDR2 YYEEEE. The CDR3 extends over 14 amino acids. Trimming removed 0 bases from V and 3 bases from J, with 10 bases in between. The CDR3: CASSLVGDGYEQYF. As DNA, the CDR3 is TGTGCCAGCAGCTTGGTAGGGGATGGCTACGAGCAGTACTTC.

J is TRBJ2-2 and V is TRBV30; D is perhaps TRBD1 (5 bases). Per the germline V gene, CDR1 is GTSNPN and CDR2 is SVGIG (reference sequence). The ends were cut back, 1 base at V and 7 bases at J, with 19 bases in the middle. CDR3 length: 16 residues. The CDR3 loop is CAWSEKGKLTIGELFF. As DNA, the CDR3 is TGTGCCTGGAGTGAGAAGGGGAAGTTAACGATCGGGGAGCTGTTTTTT.

The chain is built from TRBV18 and TRBJ2-1; the D is unclear. The length of the CDR3 is 14 residues. Germline V gene data show CDR1 as KGHSH and CDR2 as LQKENI. V was clipped by 3 bases and J by 6 bases, with 12 bases between them. This chain's CDR3 is CASSPDLGANEQFF. The DNA of the CDR3 is TGTGCCAGCTCACCGGATCTAGGCGCCAATGAGCAGTTCTTC.

The V gene is TRBV28, the J gene TRBJ2-7; 8 bases align to TRBD1. Germline loops: CDR1 MDHEN, CDR2 SYDVKM. Germline trimming cut 3 bases from V and 12 bases from J; bases unmatched to any gene: 4. The CDR3 is made up of 11 amino acids. CDR3 coding DNA: TGTGCCAGCAGTTTCCGGGACAGGTCGTACTTC. Protein: CASSFRDRSYF.

The V call is TRBV11-1, the J call TRBJ2-1; unclear D gene. From germline, CDR1 is SGHAT and CDR2 FQDESV (reference sequence). The CDR3 has 17 amino acids. Trimming pared 1 base from V and 0 bases from J, leaving 13 bases between. The CDR3 region has the DNA TGTGCCAGCAGCTTAGATGTAGCACGTCGCTCCTACAATGAGCAGTTCTTC. As protein: CASSLDVARRSYNEQFF.

CDR3 bases: TGTGCCAGCGGTGGGGTAGCGGGAGGAGGGGAGACCCAGTACTTC. It is translated as CASGGVAGGGETQYF. The chain combines TRBV9 with TRBJ2-5; 10 bases match TRBD2. V lost 7 bases and J lost 5; bases outside the gene matches: 11. CDR1 and CDR2 (germline): SGDLS, YYNGEE. There are 15 residues in the CDR3.

This clone occurred once. This chain uses TRBV15 with TRBJ2-5; 11 nucleotides agree with TRBD1. The V segment lost 1 base and the J segment 2 bases; nucleotides outside the gene matches: 9. CDR1 is LNHNV and CDR2 is YYDKDF in the germline V gene (reference sequence). The CDR3 spans 18 residues. Here the CDR3 DNA reads TGTGCCACCAGCAGAGTCCGGACAGGGGGCTGGAGGCAAGAGACCCAGTACTTC. Translating it yields CATSRVRTGGWRQETQYF.

This clone was recorded a few times. The V gene is TRBV2, the J gene TRBJ2-1; 10 bases line up with TRBD2. V was clipped by 5 bases and J by 9 bases; unmatched bases: 10. This CDR3 spans 15 amino acids. Germline loops: CDR1 SNHLY, CDR2 FYNNEI. The CDR3 nucleotides are TGTGCCAGCAGTAGTTCCAGCGGGAGGGCGGGTGAGCAGTTCTTC. It specifies CASSSSSGRAGEQFF.

For the CDR3, the DNA is TGTGCCATCAGAGAAGGAGGGACTGAAGCTTTCTTT. Translating it yields CAIREGGTEAFF. The chain links TRBV10-3 to TRBJ1-1; D is undetermined. Trimming left V 6 bases short and J 5 bases short, with 10 bases between. Germline CDR1 is ENHRY and CDR2 is SYGVKD. The CDR3 is 12 residues long.

This clone was seen only once. The chain is built from TRBV6-5 and TRBJ2-1; 12 nucleotides match TRBD2. This CDR3 contains 16 residues. Trimming at V came to 1 base and at J to 8 bases, leaving 6 bases not matched to a gene. From germline, CDR1 is MNHEY and CDR2 SVGAGI. CDR3 sequence: CASSYWLAGGPHEQFF. The CDR3 bases are TGTGCCAGCAGTTACTGGCTAGCGGGAGGGCCACATGAGCAGTTCTTC.

The chain combines TRBV7-9 with TRBJ2-7; TRBD2 aligns across 8 bases. V shed 1 base and J 5 bases; nucleotides not matched to a gene: 4. CDR3 length: 14 residues. Germline V gene lookup returns CDR1 SEHNR and CDR2 FQNEAQ (reference sequence). The CDR3 reads CASSLGAGGDEQYF. The CDR3 nucleotides are TGTGCCAGCAGCTTAGGGGCGGGAGGCGACGAGCAGTACTTC.

This chain links TRBV27 with TRBJ2-3; 9 nucleotides align to TRBD1. This CDR3 has 15 residues. With 6 bases clipped from V and 1 base from J, the junction kept 5 bases outside the gene matches. Germline values: CDR1 MNHEY, CDR2 SMNVEV (reference sequence). The CDR3 protein is CASSVRTGGTDTQYF. The CDR3 DNA follows: TGTGCCAGCAGCGTTAGGACAGGGGGCACAGATACGCAGTATTTT.

This chain uses TRBV11-3 with TRBJ2-5, with unresolved D. Between the trimmed V and J ends, which lost 5 bases and 1 base, there was a span of 14 bases. The length of the CDR3 is 15 residues. Germline values: CDR1 SGHNT, CDR2 YENEEA. CDR3 nucleotides: TGTGCCAGCAGCCCCCGGAGAGCGCGCCAAGAGACCCAGTACTTC. Its translation: CASSPRRARQETQYF.

The J gene is TRBJ1-1, the V gene TRBV11-3; TRBD1 matches 8 bases. This CDR3 comprises 20 residues. The V gene's germline CDR1 is SGHNT and CDR2 YENEEA. Trimming cost V 0 bases and J 1 base; bases outside gene matches: 16. Here the CDR3 DNA reads TGTGCCAGCAGCTTAGAGCCACCCCGGGACAGGACTTACTGGAACACTGAAGCTTTCTTT. This gives the protein CASSLEPPRDRTYWNTEAFF.